This is a list of T cell receptor beta chains from one sample in a study of OX40 agonist ivuxolimab in advanced cancers. The protocol was immunoSEQ multiplex PCR, while the TCRdb copy is restricted to in-frame clones and leaves out a portion. The data contain some 87,000 clones, about 93% of them seen just once; the ten biggest clones take up 0.4% to 0.55%. The specimen comprised CD4+ or CD8+ T cells sorted from blood, sampled in a trial of the OX40 agonist ivuxolimab. The source of these receptors is an adult with an advanced solid tumor such as melanoma, head and neck, liver or kidney cancer. CDR3s include the opening cysteine and the closing phenylalanine or tryptophan. Each record gives: CDR3 length, clone size, V gene, J gene, D gene, CDR3 protein, CDR3 DNA. D genes are given only for firm matches. Clone size is given for some rows only: seen once, a few or many times, or a class if the clone is expanded.

13	-	TRBV5-4	TRBJ2-1	TRBD2	CASSYRTSSEQFF	TGTGCCAGCAGCTATAGGACTAGCAGCGAGCAGTTCTTC
13	few	TRBV10-3	TRBJ1-2	-	CAISERLNYGYTF	TGTGCCATCAGTGAGCGGTTGAACTATGGCTACACCTTC
16	-	TRBV6-5	TRBJ2-1	TRBD1	CASSYFRGQLYNEQFF	TGTGCCAGCAGTTACTTCCGGGGACAGCTCTACAATGAGCAGTTCTTC
14	-	TRBV2	TRBJ1-1	TRBD1	CASRTGFRNTEAFF	TGTGCCAGCAGGACAGGGTTTAGGAACACTGAAGCTTTCTTT
17	-	TRBV7-2	TRBJ2-6	TRBD1	CASSLAGGASGANVLTF	TGTGCCAGCAGCTTAGCAGGGGGCGCGTCTGGGGCCAACGTCCTGACTTTC
14	-	TRBV7-2	TRBJ1-1	-	CASSAVQGRTGAFF	TGTGCCAGCAGCGCGGTACAGGGAAGGACCGGAGCTTTCTTT
16	-	TRBV28	TRBJ2-1	TRBD2	CASSSGRGERYNEQFF	TGTGCCAGCAGTTCCGGCCGGGGGGAGAGGTACAATGAGCAGTTCTTC
15	-	TRBV11-1	TRBJ2-3	TRBD1	CASSQSRTGANTQYF	TGTGCCAGCAGCCAATCAAGGACAGGGGCAAATACGCAGTATTTT
14	-	TRBV9	TRBJ2-7	-	CASSVGTVYYEQYF	TGTGCCAGCAGCGTAGGGACAGTTTACTACGAGCAGTACTTC
14	-	TRBV6-6	TRBJ1-6	TRBD1	CASTMTGEGSPLHF	TGTGCCAGCACCATGACAGGGGAGGGCTCACCCCTCCACTTT
14	-	TRBV2	TRBJ2-2	-	CASSRGTGTGELFF	TGTGCCAGCAGTCGGGGGACGGGTACCGGGGAGCTGTTTTTT
11	once	TRBV6-1	TRBJ1-5	-	CASSEGQPQHF	TGTGCCAGCAGTGAAGGTCAACCCCAGCATTTT
19	-	TRBV4-1	TRBJ2-2	TRBD2	CASSQESPAGGVVAGELFF	TGCGCCAGCAGCCAAGAGTCCCCAGCGGGAGGGGTTGTGGCCGGGGAGCTGTTTTTT
11	-	TRBV6-6	TRBJ2-7	-	CASSPSSEQYF	TGTGCCAGCAGTCCAAGCTCCGAGCAGTACTTC
17	few	TRBV19	TRBJ1-5	-	CASSIGPRSHSNQPQHF	TGTGCCAGTAGTATAGGACCCCGGTCACATAGCAATCAGCCCCAGCATTTT
15	-	TRBV28	TRBJ1-1	-	CASSFQAAKNTEAFF	TGTGCCAGCAGTTTTCAGGCCGCCAAGAACACTGAAGCTTTCTTT
14	-	TRBV15	TRBJ2-7	-	CATSREFGDYEQYF	TGTGCCACCAGCAGGGAATTTGGGGACTACGAGCAGTACTTC
13	-	TRBV5-6	TRBJ1-5	-	CASSLFGGQPQHF	TGTGCCAGCAGCTTGTTCGGGGGGCAGCCCCAGCATTTT
14	-	TRBV7-2	TRBJ2-7	-	CASSLGGIPYEQYF	TGTGCCAGCAGCTTAGGTGGCATCCCCTACGAGCAGTACTTC
12	-	TRBV28	TRBJ1-2	-	CASSFFTYGYTF	TGTGCCAGCAGTTTTTTCACCTATGGCTACACCTTC
16	-	TRBV5-5	TRBJ1-1	-	CASSLGGGAWGTEAFF	TGTGCCAGCAGCTTGGGAGGAGGGGCTTGGGGCACTGAAGCTTTCTTT
15	-	TRBV6-5	TRBJ2-1	TRBD2	CASSYSVGWGGEQFF	TGTGCCAGCAGTTATTCGGTCGGGTGGGGGGGTGAGCAGTTCTTC
14	-	TRBV7-2	TRBJ2-2	-	CASSSGLYTGELFF	TGTGCCAGCAGCTCGGGACTCTACACCGGGGAGCTGTTTTTT
11	-	TRBV2	TRBJ1-1	-	CASRGVTVAFF	TGTGCCAGCAGGGGAGTAACTGTAGCTTTCTTT
16	-	TRBV28	TRBJ2-6	TRBD1	CASSLGTASGANVLTF	TGTGCCAGCAGTTTGGGGACAGCCTCTGGGGCCAACGTCCTGACTTTC
12	once	TRBV28	TRBJ2-1	-	CASTEGGTEQFF	TGTGCCAGCACTGAGGGAGGGACAGAGCAGTTCTTC
16	-	TRBV30	TRBJ1-2	TRBD1	CAWSRTGTVGSYGYTF	TGTGCCTGGAGTCGCACCGGGACAGTTGGGTCCTATGGCTACACCTTC
14	-	TRBV9	TRBJ1-3	TRBD1	CASSETGAGNTIYF	TGTGCCAGCAGCGAGACAGGGGCTGGAAACACCATATATTTT
14	-	TRBV28	TRBJ2-7	TRBD2	CASSLSGGAGEQYF	TGTGCCAGCAGCCTTAGCGGGGGGGCAGGGGAGCAGTACTTC
18	once	TRBV5-8	TRBJ2-6	-	CASSRSGTGFSGANVLTF	TGTGCCAGCAGTCGGAGTGGGACGGGGTTCTCTGGGGCCAACGTCCTGACTTTC
15	-	TRBV6-5	TRBJ2-1	-	CASSYSSAVEQEQFF	TGTGCCAGCAGTTACTCGTCGGCGGTAGAGCAGGAGCAGTTCTTC
15	once	TRBV6-5	TRBJ2-1	-	CASSRLLASSREQFF	TGTGCCAGCAGCCGCCTCCTAGCGTCCTCCCGGGAGCAGTTCTTC
14	few	TRBV28	TRBJ1-1	TRBD1	CASSFTGGVAEAFF	TGTGCCAGCAGTTTTACAGGGGGCGTCGCTGAAGCTTTCTTT
12	-	TRBV28	TRBJ1-2	-	CASNVGLIGYTF	TGTGCCAGCAATGTGGGTTTGATCGGCTACACCTTC
16	few	TRBV7-8	TRBJ1-2	-	CASSPLEGSSNYGYTF	TGTGCCAGCAGCCCCCTCGAGGGGAGCTCCAACTATGGCTACACCTTC
13	-	TRBV6-6	TRBJ1-5	-	CASSSRFNQPQHF	TGTGCCAGCAGTAGCAGGTTTAATCAGCCCCAGCATTTT
15	once	TRBV29-1	TRBJ2-7	-	CSDKGSNIGSYEQYF	TGCAGCGATAAAGGGTCCAACATAGGGTCCTACGAGCAGTACTTC
15	once	TRBV6-1	TRBJ2-1	TRBD2	CASRQAGETYNEQFF	TGTGCCAGCAGGCAAGCGGGAGAAACCTACAATGAGCAGTTCTTC
12	-	TRBV7-9	TRBJ2-7	-	CASSLDNPPPHF	TGTGCCAGCAGCTTAGACAACCCTCCCCCACACTTC
15	-	TRBV18	TRBJ1-4	-	CASSPDGPTNEKLFF	TGTGCCAGCTCACCGGACGGGCCAACTAATGAAAAACTGTTTTTT
14	once	TRBV4-2	TRBJ1-6	TRBD1	CASSPVQGDSPLHF	TGTGCCAGCAGCCCGGTACAGGGGGATTCACCCCTCCACTTT
13	-	TRBV28	TRBJ2-7	-	CASSWDNHYEQYF	TGTGCCAGCAGTTGGGACAATCACTACGAGCAGTACTTC
13	once	TRBV30	TRBJ2-5	-	CAWSVKGPPTQYF	TGTGCCTGGAGTGTAAAGGGACCGCCGACCCAGTACTTC
14	-	TRBV6-1	TRBJ1-2	TRBD1	CASERTGDNYGYTF	TGTGCCAGCGAAAGAACAGGGGACAACTATGGCTACACCTTC